These 26 T cell receptor beta chains came from one sample sequenced in a study of cytomegalovirus exposure and HLA in healthy donors. 13 Jbeta primers and 60 Vbeta primers were used for the PCR. The method was immunoSEQ multiplex PCR; TCRdb's version includes in-frame clones alone and lacks a portion of them. The data show some 130,000 clones, 70% to 80% seen once. Input material: PBMCs. The receptors derive from a female donor in good health and CMV-seronegative.

This clone was counted a few times. V usage is TRBV7-3 and J usage is TRBJ1-1; TRBD1 is a possible D gene (5 bases). The CDR3 spans 15 residues. Trimming cost V 2 bases and J 1 base, with 11 bases left between them. Per germline, CDR1 SGHTA and CDR2 FQGTGA. The CDR3 spells CASSLAGTPNTEAFF. The CDR3 coding sequence is TGTGCCAGCAGCTTAGCGGGGACTCCGAACACTGAAGCTTTCTTT.

This rearrangement joins TRBV5-1 to TRBJ1-1; D gene uncertain. V was cut by 0 bases and J by 6 bases, with 6 bases left in between. The CDR3 is made up of 12 amino acids. Germline CDR1 reads SGHRS; CDR2 reads YFSETQ. The CDR3 bases are TGCGCCAGCAGCTTGGGGCTCTCTGAAGCTTTCTTT. This sequence encodes CASSLGLSEAFF.

This clone appeared a few times. The gene calls are TRBV4-2 and TRBJ2-5; the D gene is possibly TRBD2 (6 bases). The CDR3 is 15 residues long. The V gene's germline CDR1 is LGHNA and CDR2 YNFKEQ. Deletions cut 1 base from V and 3 bases from J, with 12 bases between. The CDR3 loop reads CASSQVFGGEETQYF. The CDR3 DNA sequence: TGTGCCAGCAGCCAAGTCTTCGGCGGGGAAGAGACCCAGTACTTC.

The chain links TRBV6-5 to TRBJ2-3; D gene ambiguous. Germline V gene data show CDR1 as MNHEY and CDR2 as SVGAGI. The CDR3 totals 14 residues. The V end was cut by 2 bases, the J end by 7 bases, with 13 bases between. CDR3 DNA: TGTGCCAGCAGTTACGCCCAGACTCGGTATACGCAGTATTTT. Amino acid sequence: CASSYAQTRYTQYF.

This rearrangement joins TRBV23-1 to TRBJ1-1; D possibly corresponds to TRBD1 (5 bases). Being an ORF, TRBV23-1 has a function that is uncertain. Trimming cost V 4 bases and J 4 bases, with 7 bases left between them. This CDR3 has 12 residues. CDR3 loop: CASSRRGTEAFF. The CDR3 DNA sequence: TGCGCCAGCAGTCGTAGGGGCACTGAAGCTTTCTTT.

This clone turned up a few times. This chain connects TRBV19 to TRBJ1-1, with 9 bases that match TRBD1. This CDR3 has 15 residues. CDR1 is LNHDA and CDR2 is SQIVND in the germline V gene (reference sequence). V lost 3 bases and J lost 5; bases outside the gene matches: 7. This CDR3 reads CASSIIGQGKTEAFF. The CDR3 DNA follows: TGTGCCAGTAGTATTATAGGACAGGGGAAGACTGAAGCTTTCTTT. The variable domain in full, with the rest retrieved from reference TRBV19 and TRBJ1-1, is DGGITQSPKYLFRKEGQNVTLSCEQNLNHDAMYWYRQDPGQGLRLIYYSQIVNDFQKGDIAEGYSVSREKKESFPLTVTSAQKNPTAFYLCASSIIGQGKTEAFFGQGTRLTVV.

This chain links TRBV6-1 with TRBJ2-7; 11 bases are shared with TRBD2. Germline CDR1 and CDR2: MNHNS and SASEGT. The CDR3 is 12 amino acids. V trimming: 6 bases; J trimming: 5 bases; junction bases outside the gene matches: 0. The chain's CDR3 is CASRGLADEQYF. The CDR3 region has the DNA TGTGCCAGCAGGGGACTAGCGGACGAGCAGTACTTC.

The J gene is TRBJ2-4, the V gene TRBV4-3; the match to TRBD1 covers 10 bases. Per germline, CDR1 LGHNA and CDR2 YSLEER. Trimming cost V 3 bases and J 7 bases; bases outside gene matches: 0. The CDR3 has 13 amino acids. CDR3 DNA: TGCGCCAGCAGCCAGGGACAGGGGAACATTCAGTACTTC. This encodes CASSQGQGNIQYF.

The chain links TRBV7-2 to TRBJ2-1; a weak D match, TRBD1 (6 bases). Trimming cost V 1 base and J 10 bases, with 14 bases left between them. Per the germline V gene, CDR1 is SGHTA and CDR2 is FQGNSA. The CDR3 is made up of 14 amino acids. CDR3 region: CASSLGRGLGEQFF. For the CDR3, the DNA is TGTGCCAGCAGCTTAGGCAGGGGCCTGGGCGAGCAGTTCTTC.

The V and J genes are TRBV6-4 and TRBJ2-5; 11 nucleotides agree with TRBD2. The V segment lost 3 bases and the J segment 1 base; nucleotides outside the gene matches: 1. The length of the CDR3 is 15 residues. Germline CDR1 is MRHNA and CDR2 is SNTAGT. The CDR3 reads CASSEGTSGQETQYF. CDR3 DNA: TGTGCCAGCAGTGAGGGGACTAGCGGCCAAGAGACCCAGTACTTC.

The CDR3 DNA is TGTGCCAGCAGCTCCCTTGGGGCCGCAGATACGCAGTATTTT. It specifies CASSSLGAADTQYF. The chain combines TRBV7-8 with TRBJ2-3, with D possibly being TRBD1 (5 bases). The CDR3 runs to 14 residues. Germline V gene data show CDR1 as SGHVS and CDR2 as FQNEAQ. The V and J ends lost 4 bases and 4 bases respectively, with 12 bases between them.

This rearrangement joins TRBV5-8 to TRBJ1-2; 11 bases map to TRBD1. CDR1 is SGHTS, CDR2 YDEGEE, per germline. CDR3 length: 18 amino acids. The ends lost 4 bases at V and 8 bases at J; junction bases unmatched: 19. Here the CDR3 reads CASSGRTGGTLVLWGYTF. For the CDR3, the DNA is TGTGCCAGCAGCGGCAGGACAGGGGGCACCCTGGTCTTGTGGGGCTACACCTTC.

The chain joins TRBV28 to TRBJ1-4; D remains unclear. Trimming took 1 base from V and 6 from J, leaving 9 bases between them. Germline V gives CDR1 MDHEN, CDR2 SYDVKM. The CDR3 extends over 14 amino acids. In DNA form, the CDR3 reads TGTGCCAGCAGTTTATCCCCTGGAGATGAAAAACTGTTTTTT. Protein sequence: CASSLSPGDEKLFF.

As regards this clone: One end of the junction is discordant with germline, which a read error may explain. This sequence joins TRBV10-1 and TRBJ2-6; weak D call: TRBD1 (5 bases). CDR1 and CDR2 (germline): WNHNN, SYGVQD (reference sequence). There are 16 residues in the CDR3. The CDR3 bases are TGCGCCAGCAGTGAGTCGACCGCCTCTGGGGCCAACGGCCTGACTTTC. It yields the protein CASSESTASGANGLTF.

The chain joins TRBV5-6 to TRBJ1-1; D not certain. Germline V gene lookup returns CDR1 SGHDT and CDR2 YYEEEE. This CDR3 has 14 residues. The V and J ends lost 0 bases and 3 bases respectively, with 9 bases between them. The CDR3 protein is CASSLDTMDTEAFF. In nucleotides, the CDR3 is TGTGCCAGCAGCTTGGACACGATGGACACTGAAGCTTTCTTT. Variable domain in full (rest from reference TRBV5-6 and TRBJ1-1): DAGVTQSPTHLIKTRGQQVTLRCSPKSGHDTVSWYQQALGQGPQFIFQYYEEEERQRGNFPDRFSGHQFPNYSSELNVNALLLGDSALYLCASSLDTMDTEAFFGQGTRLTVV.

CDR3 coding DNA: TGTGCCAGTAGTCCTCTGGGACAGGGGGCCTACAATGAGCAGTTCTTC. Protein: CASSPLGQGAYNEQFF. This chain connects TRBV19 to TRBJ2-1; 11 bases map to TRBD1. This CDR3 is 16 amino acids long. The V gene end was trimmed by 5 bases and the J gene end by 2 bases; junction bases not matched to a gene: 5. CDR1 and CDR2 from the germline V gene are LNHDA and SQIVND (reference sequence).

This clone was counted only a few times. This chain connects TRBV6-6 to TRBJ2-2; 8 bases match TRBD1. The CDR3 is 16 residues long. Germline-derived CDR1 and CDR2 are MNHNY and SVGAGI (reference sequence). The junction had 8 bases not matched to a gene; V was cut back by 6 bases and J by 2 bases. The CDR3 region is CASSRPGTGNTGELFF. In nucleotides, the CDR3 is TGTGCCAGCAGCCGACCCGGGACAGGAAACACCGGGGAGCTGTTTTTT.

The chain joins TRBV19 to TRBJ1-5; unclear D gene. Germline lookup yields CDR1 LNHDA and CDR2 SQIVND (reference sequence). V lost 2 bases to trimming and J lost 7 bases, with 6 bases between them. CDR3 size: 12 residues. CDR3 region: CASSINRQPQHF. In DNA form, the CDR3 reads TGTGCCAGTAGTATAAATCGGCAGCCCCAGCATTTT.

This clone has more than one count but fewer than ten. V is TRBV2 and J is TRBJ1-2, with 9 bases identical to TRBD1. The V gene's germline CDR1 is SNHLY and CDR2 FYNNEI. The CDR3 contains 16 residues. Trimming cost V 1 base and J 5 bases; bases outside gene matches: 8. The CDR3 protein is CASSEGSGQGQYGYTF. Written as DNA, the CDR3 is TGTGCCAGCAGTGAAGGCTCGGGACAGGGACAGTATGGCTACACCTTC.

The CDR3 spells CAIRAGTTPRETQYF. DNA for the CDR3: TGTGCCATCAGAGCCGGGACTACCCCCCGGGAGACCCAGTACTTC. This chain connects TRBV10-3 to TRBJ2-5; 7 bases are a match to TRBD2. CDR3 size: 15 residues. The germline CDR1 and CDR2 sequences are ENHRY and SYGVKD. With V trimmed by 6 bases and J by 5 bases, 12 bases remained unmatched.

This clone has a handful of counts. The genes are TRBV28 and TRBJ2-7; 9 bases match TRBD2. CDR3 size: 15 residues. Unmatched junction bases numbered 8, after V lost 4 bases and J lost 4 bases. Germline V gene sequence: CDR1 MDHEN, CDR2 SYDVKM. Written as DNA, the CDR3 is TGTGCCAGCAGTTATAATCCGGGACTAGCTTACGAGCAGTACTTC. This translates into CASSYNPGLAYEQYF.

The chain joins TRBV6-4 to TRBJ1-2, with D perhaps TRBD1 (5 bases). The CDR3 runs 13 residues. V shed 3 bases and J shed 5 bases, with 10 bases lying between them. The germline gives CDR1 MRHNA, CDR2 SNTAGT. The CDR3 spells CASSEGVGYGYTF. The CDR3 DNA is TGTGCCAGCAGTGAAGGGGTCGGATATGGCTACACCTTC.

This chain uses TRBV7-2 with TRBJ1-1; D unresolved. The V end lost 6 bases, the J end lost 5 bases, and 10 bases lay between the germline ends. The CDR3 loop spans 12 amino acids. The germline V gene has CDR1 SGHTA and CDR2 FQGNSA. The CDR3 sequence is CASSFGITEAFF. The CDR3 coding sequence is TGTGCCAGCAGTTTCGGGATTACTGAAGCTTTCTTT.

This sequence joins TRBV29-1 and TRBJ2-1; TRBD2 agrees at 9 bases. From germline, CDR1 is SQVTM and CDR2 ANQGSEA. The V and J ends lost 6 bases and 5 bases, in that order; junction bases with no gene match: 11. CDR3 length equals 15 residues. The chain's CDR3 is CSVLVLAGYNNEQFF. The CDR3 DNA is TGCAGCGTCCTTGTGCTAGCGGGGTATAACAATGAGCAGTTCTTC.

The rearrangement links TRBV5-1 to TRBJ2-3, with 8 bases identical to TRBD2. The CDR3 is 16 amino acids. Looked up from germline, CDR1 is SGHRS and CDR2 is YFSETQ. The J segment lost 2 bases and the V segment lost 0 bases, leaving 5 bases of the junction unmatched. CDR3 bases: TGCGCCAGCAGCTTGGGACTAGCGCTCGACACAGATACGCAGTATTTT. Protein product: CASSLGLALDTDTQYF.

V and J are TRBV10-1 and TRBJ2-3; no clear D. CDR1 WNHNN and CDR2 SYGVQD come from the germline V gene (reference sequence). The CDR3 length is 15 residues. V was pared by 6 bases and J by 5 bases, with 18 bases between. The DNA of the CDR3 is TGCGCCAGCAGGTGGGTACCAATGAGAGGAGATACGCAGTATTTT. This gives the protein CASRWVPMRGDTQYF.